The 10 T cell receptor beta chains in this list originate from one sample, sequenced in a study of blood T cell repertoires in COVID-19. Measured with immunoSEQ multiplex PCR; TCRdb has only the in-frame clones, and not every one. The sample carries over 120,000 clones, over 75% recorded once. Sequenced material: PBMCs or T cells enriched from blood (not recorded which). Source of these receptors: a woman aged 45-60 years who had recovered from COVID-19.

The chain links TRBV3-1 (or the pseudogene TRBV3-2) to TRBJ2-2; unclear D gene. The length of the CDR3 is 15 residues. Germline-derived CDR1 and CDR2 are LGHDT and YNNKEL (reference sequence). Trimming removed 0 bases from V and 3 bases from J, with 8 bases in between. CDR3 nucleotides: TGTGCCAGCAGCCAAGACCTAACCCACACCGGGGAGCTGTTTTTT. Amino acids: CASSQDLTHTGELFF.

In this sample, this clone turned up once. V usage is TRBV7-9 and J usage is TRBJ1-3; 12 bases are a match to TRBD1. Germline CDR1 and CDR2: SEHNR and FQNEAQ (reference sequence). Losses at the gene ends were 5 bases for V and 2 bases for J; bases not matched to a gene: 4. The CDR3 spans 16 residues. This CDR3 reads CASSSRDRGPGNTIYF. For the CDR3, the DNA is TGTGCCAGCAGCAGCCGGGACAGGGGGCCTGGAAACACCATATATTTT.

V and J are TRBV7-8 and TRBJ2-7, with D unresolved. V dropped 0 bases and J dropped 4 bases, with 13 bases sitting between them. The CDR3 is 15 residues long. Germline V gives CDR1 SGHVS, CDR2 FQNEAQ. The CDR3 DNA reads as TGTGCCAGCAGCTTAGCTAGTTCTATTTCTTACGAGCAGTACTTC. It yields the protein CASSLASSISYEQYF.

The genes are TRBV27 and TRBJ1-5; no definite D call. Germline-derived CDR1 and CDR2 are MNHEY and SMNVEV (reference sequence). The V end was cut by 3 bases, the J end by 5 bases, with 5 bases between. The length of the CDR3 is 12 residues. The CDR3 coding sequence is TGTGCCAGCAGTTTCCTCGATCAGCCCCAGCATTTT. It translates to CASSFLDQPQHF.

The chain combines TRBV6-5 with TRBJ1-2; 9 nucleotides align to TRBD1. CDR1 and CDR2 (germline): MNHEY, SVGAGI. The V and J ends lost 4 bases and 2 bases, in that order; junction bases with no gene match: 8. The CDR3 loop spans 16 amino acids. The CDR3 loop reads CASSSGTGYENYGYTF. The CDR3 DNA follows: TGTGCCAGCAGTTCGGGGACAGGGTACGAAAACTATGGCTACACCTTC.

As DNA, the CDR3 is TGTGCCAGCAGCCTCGAAGAGACCCAGTACTTC. It is translated as CASSLEETQYF. The gene calls are TRBV3-1 (or the pseudogene TRBV3-2) and TRBJ2-5; no clear D gene. The CDR3 is 11 residues long. V lost 4 bases and J lost 3, with 3 bases in between. The V gene's germline CDR1 is LGHDT and CDR2 YNNKEL (reference sequence).

CDR3 nucleotide sequence: TGCGCCAGCAGCTACCTGACAGGGGATTCCTACGAGCAGTACTTC. It yields the protein CASSYLTGDSYEQYF. The rearrangement uses TRBV5-1 and TRBJ2-7; 8 nucleotides line up with TRBD1. The CDR3 totals 15 residues. Per germline, CDR1 SGHRS and CDR2 YFSETQ. The ends lost 3 bases at V and 1 base at J; junction bases unmatched: 6.

The V call is TRBV6-5, the J call TRBJ1-2; 10 nucleotides agree with TRBD1. The CDR3 is 15 amino acids. Germline lookup yields CDR1 MNHEY and CDR2 SVGAGI. With 5 bases clipped from V and 8 bases from J, the junction kept 11 bases outside the gene matches. CDR3 region: CASSTSGTGVAGYTF. Here the CDR3 DNA reads TGTGCCAGCAGTACCTCCGGGACAGGGGTCGCGGGCTACACCTTC.

The chain recombines TRBV19 with TRBJ1-1, with TRBD1 identical over 7 bases. Germline CDR1 LNHDA, CDR2 SQIVND (reference sequence). The CDR3 contains 16 residues. Trimming at V came to 1 base and at J to 6 bases, leaving 11 bases not matched to a gene. CDR3 region: CASSIGRSQGVPEAFF. The DNA of the CDR3 is TGTGCCAGTAGTATAGGCCGTTCTCAGGGGGTACCTGAAGCTTTCTTT.

The chain carries TRBV30 and TRBJ1-1; 7 bases fit TRBD1. The CDR3 extends over 13 amino acids. Per the germline V gene, CDR1 is GTSNPN and CDR2 is SVGIG (reference sequence). V dropped 0 bases and J dropped 8; count of bases not matched to a gene: 6. CDR3 region: CAWSVRQGREAFF. The CDR3 region has the DNA TGTGCCTGGAGTGTTAGACAGGGCCGGGAAGCTTTCTTT. The whole variable domain, remainder taken from reference TRBV30 and TRBJ1-1, is SQTIHQWPATLVQPVGSPLSLECTVEGTSNPNLYWYRQAAGRGLQLLFYSVGIGQISSEVPQNLSASRPQDRQFILSSKKLLLSDSGFYLCAWSVRQGREAFFGQGTRLTVV.